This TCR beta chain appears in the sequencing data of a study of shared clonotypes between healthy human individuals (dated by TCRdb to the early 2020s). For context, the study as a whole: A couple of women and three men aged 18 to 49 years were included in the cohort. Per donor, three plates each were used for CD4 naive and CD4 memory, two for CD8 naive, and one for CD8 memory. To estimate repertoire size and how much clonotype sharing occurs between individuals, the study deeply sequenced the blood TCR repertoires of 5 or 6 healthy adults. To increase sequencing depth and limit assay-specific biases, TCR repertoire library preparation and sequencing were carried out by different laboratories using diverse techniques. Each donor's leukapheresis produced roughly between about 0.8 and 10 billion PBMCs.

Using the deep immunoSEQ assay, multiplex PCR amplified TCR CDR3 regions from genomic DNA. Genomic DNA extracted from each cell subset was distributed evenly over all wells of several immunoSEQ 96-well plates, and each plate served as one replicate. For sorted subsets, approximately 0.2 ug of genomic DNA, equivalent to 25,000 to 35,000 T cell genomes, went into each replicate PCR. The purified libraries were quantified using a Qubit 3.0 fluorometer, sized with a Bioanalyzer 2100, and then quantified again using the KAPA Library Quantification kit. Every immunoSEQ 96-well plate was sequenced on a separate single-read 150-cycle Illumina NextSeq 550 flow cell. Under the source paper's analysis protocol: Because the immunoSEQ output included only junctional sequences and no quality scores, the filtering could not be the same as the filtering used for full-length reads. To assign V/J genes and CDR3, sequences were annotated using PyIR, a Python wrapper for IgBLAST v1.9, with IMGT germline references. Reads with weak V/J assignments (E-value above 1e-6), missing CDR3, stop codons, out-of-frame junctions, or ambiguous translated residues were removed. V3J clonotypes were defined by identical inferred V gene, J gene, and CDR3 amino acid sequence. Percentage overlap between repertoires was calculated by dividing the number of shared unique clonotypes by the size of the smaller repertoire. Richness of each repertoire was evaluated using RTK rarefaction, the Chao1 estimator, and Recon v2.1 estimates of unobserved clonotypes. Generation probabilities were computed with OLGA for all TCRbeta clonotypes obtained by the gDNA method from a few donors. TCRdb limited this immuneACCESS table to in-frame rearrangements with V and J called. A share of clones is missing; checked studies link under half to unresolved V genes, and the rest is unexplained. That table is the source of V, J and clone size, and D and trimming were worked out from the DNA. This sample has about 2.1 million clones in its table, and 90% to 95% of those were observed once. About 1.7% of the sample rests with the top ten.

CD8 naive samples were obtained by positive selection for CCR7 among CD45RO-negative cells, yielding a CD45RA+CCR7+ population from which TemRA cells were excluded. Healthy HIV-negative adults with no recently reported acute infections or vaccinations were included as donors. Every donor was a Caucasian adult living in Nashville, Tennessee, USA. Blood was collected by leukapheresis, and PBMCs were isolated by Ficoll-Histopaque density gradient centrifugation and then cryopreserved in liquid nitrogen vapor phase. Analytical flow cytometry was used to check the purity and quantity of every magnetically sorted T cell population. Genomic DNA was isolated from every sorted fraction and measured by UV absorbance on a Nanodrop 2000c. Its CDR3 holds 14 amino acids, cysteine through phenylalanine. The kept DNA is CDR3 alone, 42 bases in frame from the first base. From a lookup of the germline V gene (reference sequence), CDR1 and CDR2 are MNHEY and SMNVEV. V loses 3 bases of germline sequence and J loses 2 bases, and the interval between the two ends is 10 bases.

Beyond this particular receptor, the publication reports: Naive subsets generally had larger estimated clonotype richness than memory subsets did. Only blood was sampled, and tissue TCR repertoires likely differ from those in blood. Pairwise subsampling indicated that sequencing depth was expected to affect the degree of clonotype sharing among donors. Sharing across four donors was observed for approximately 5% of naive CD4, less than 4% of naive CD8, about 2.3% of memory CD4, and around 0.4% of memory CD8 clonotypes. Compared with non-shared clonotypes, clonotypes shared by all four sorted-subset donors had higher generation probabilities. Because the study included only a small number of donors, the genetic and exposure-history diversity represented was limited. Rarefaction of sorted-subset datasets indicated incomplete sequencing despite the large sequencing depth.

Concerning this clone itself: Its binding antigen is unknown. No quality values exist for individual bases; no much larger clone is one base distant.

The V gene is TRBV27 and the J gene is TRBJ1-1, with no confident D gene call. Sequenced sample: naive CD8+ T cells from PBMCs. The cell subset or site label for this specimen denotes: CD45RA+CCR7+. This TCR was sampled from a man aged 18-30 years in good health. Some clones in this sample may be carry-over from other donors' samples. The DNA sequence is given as TGTGCCAGCAGTTTCCGGGCCTTCAACACTGAAGCTTTCTTT. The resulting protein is CASSFRAFNTEAFF.